The 22 T cell receptor beta chains below were found in one sample sequenced in a study of T cell responses to AZD1222 COVID-19 vaccine. This table comes from immunoSEQ multiplex PCR, and its TCRdb copy is limited to in-frame clones, with some not included. The table includes 110,000 to 150,000 clones, more than 85% detected once. The specimen comprised peripheral blood, sampled on day 0 of AZD1222 vaccination. The receptor source for this set is an adult in good health.

This clone came up once. J is TRBJ2-1 and V is TRBV13, with TRBD1 as a possible D gene (5 bases). From germline, CDR1 is PRHDT and CDR2 FYEKMQ (reference sequence). Trimming removed 8 bases from V and 7 bases from J, with 15 bases in between. This CDR3 spans 13 amino acids. The CDR3 protein is CASGAGLQNEQFF. The CDR3 bases are TGTGCCAGCGGGGCAGGCCTTCAGAATGAGCAGTTCTTC.

V is TRBV29-1 and J is TRBJ1-2; D not resolved. The CDR3 contains 11 residues. V was trimmed by 4 bases and J by 3 bases, leaving 6 bases between them. The germline V gene encodes CDR1 SQVTM and CDR2 ANQGSEA. CDR3: CSVGSYYGYTF. The CDR3, as DNA: TGCAGCGTTGGCTCATACTATGGCTACACCTTC.

This clone was recorded only once. V is TRBV7-3 and J is TRBJ2-2; tentative D call: TRBD1 (6 bases). This CDR3 comprises 15 residues. Germline V CDR1 and CDR2: SGHTA, FQGTGA. V lost 0 bases and J 7 bases, leaving 12 bases between the germline ends. The chain's CDR3 is CASSLTAGGGGELFF. In DNA, the CDR3 is TGTGCCAGCAGCTTAACGGCTGGGGGCGGCGGGGAGCTGTTTTTT.

The V call is TRBV10-3, the J call TRBJ1-2, with D possibly matching TRBD1 (6 bases). Trimming took off 4 bases at V and 2 bases at J, with 8 bases between the two ends. The CDR3 contains 13 residues. CDR1 and CDR2 (germline): ENHRY, SYGVKD. The CDR3 spells CAISGQVNYGYTF. The CDR3, as DNA: TGTGCCATCAGTGGACAGGTAAACTATGGCTACACCTTC.

The chain carries TRBV3-1 (or the pseudogene TRBV3-2) and TRBJ1-2, with TRBD1 as a possible D gene (5 bases). V was trimmed by 0 bases and J by 5 bases, leaving 7 bases between them. CDR1 is LGHDT and CDR2 is YNNKEL in the germline V gene (reference sequence). The CDR3 has 13 amino acids. For the CDR3, the DNA is TGTGCCAGCAGCCAAGATCAGGGTTATGGCTACACCTTC. Encoded protein: CASSQDQGYGYTF.

V and J are TRBV30 and TRBJ2-1; TRBD2 matches 13 bases. The germline V gene encodes CDR1 GTSNPN and CDR2 SVGIG (reference sequence). The V gene end was trimmed by 3 bases and the J gene end by 2 bases; junction bases not matched to a gene: 7. CDR3 length: 17 residues. The CDR3 reads CAWRTGLAGPPYNEQFF. For the CDR3, the DNA is TGTGCCTGGAGGACGGGACTAGCGGGACCTCCCTACAATGAGCAGTTCTTC.

The chain carries TRBV5-1 and TRBJ1-1; a possible D gene is TRBD1 (6 bases). The germline gives CDR1 SGHRS, CDR2 YFSETQ. The ends were cut back, 3 bases at V and 5 bases at J, with 11 bases in the middle. This CDR3 is built from 13 residues. CDR3: CASSSAQGTEAFF. DNA of the CDR3: TGCGCCAGCAGCTCGGCTCAGGGGACTGAAGCTTTCTTT.

The rearrangement links TRBV24-1 to TRBJ2-7; possible D gene TRBD1, 5 bases. CDR3 length: 12 amino acids. With 4 bases removed from V and 8 bases from J, the gap between germline ends came to 11 bases. Germline V CDR1 and CDR2: KGHDR, SFDVKD. The CDR3 sequence is CATSEGARQQYF. For the CDR3, the DNA is TGTGCCACCAGTGAAGGGGCCAGACAGCAGTACTTC.

The J gene is TRBJ2-1, the V gene TRBV18; no clear D. Per germline, CDR1 KGHSH and CDR2 LQKENI. Trimming removed 3 bases from V and 4 bases from J, with 7 bases in between. This CDR3 region has 13 residues. CDR3 DNA: TGTGCCAGCTCACCGACTCGTTACAATGAGCAGTTCTTC. Encoded protein: CASSPTRYNEQFF.

The genes are TRBV24-1 and TRBJ1-2; D is possibly TRBD1 (5 bases). V lost 6 bases and J 3 bases, leaving 10 bases between the germline ends. Looked up from germline, CDR1 is KGHDR and CDR2 is SFDVKD. The CDR3 is 13 residues long. CDR3 protein: CATSSKGYYGYTF. CDR3 bases: TGTGCCACCAGTTCGAAGGGGTACTATGGCTACACCTTC.

J is TRBJ2-5 and V is TRBV11-3; 9 bases line up with TRBD1. This CDR3 has 14 amino acids. Germline trimming cut 5 bases from V and 4 bases from J; bases unmatched to any gene: 5. Germline V gene lookup returns CDR1 SGHNT and CDR2 YENEEA. Here the CDR3 DNA reads TGTGCCAGCAGCCAAACAGGGGGCTCAGAGACCCAGTACTTC. Encoded protein: CASSQTGGSETQYF.

V is TRBV5-1 and J is TRBJ1-2; perhaps TRBD1 as D (5 bases). CDR1 is SGHRS, CDR2 YFSETQ, per germline. The CDR3 runs 16 residues. The V and J ends lost 0 bases and 5 bases respectively, with 17 bases between them. CDR3 DNA sequence: TGCGCCAGCAGCTTGGCCTATCAGGGAGAGCGGTATGGCTACACCTTC. This translates into CASSLAYQGERYGYTF.

The chain employs TRBV19 and TRBJ2-2, with 11 bases identical to TRBD2. The ends lost 8 bases at V and 1 base at J; junction bases unmatched: 9. Germline V lookup: CDR1 LNHDA, CDR2 SQIVND (reference sequence). This CDR3 has 17 amino acids. The CDR3 reads CASSTPSGRKNTGELFF. The CDR3 DNA reads as TGTGCCAGTTCAACTCCTAGCGGGAGGAAGAACACCGGGGAGCTGTTTTTT.

The rearrangement uses TRBV24-1 and TRBJ2-2; tentative D call: TRBD1 (6 bases). Germline CDR1 KGHDR, CDR2 SFDVKD. V shed 3 bases and J shed 0 bases, with 16 bases lying between them. This CDR3 contains 18 residues. This CDR3 is CATSDPAQGTSNTGELFF. CDR3 in DNA: TGTGCCACCAGTGATCCTGCACAGGGTACTTCGAACACCGGGGAGCTGTTTTTT.

This clone was detected once. The rearrangement links TRBV5-4 to TRBJ1-1; D possibly corresponds to TRBD1 (5 bases). Between the trimmed V and J ends, which lost 4 bases and 3 bases, there was a span of 19 bases. CDR1 SGHNT and CDR2 YYREEE come from the germline V gene (reference sequence). This CDR3 spans 16 amino acids. The CDR3, as DNA: TGTGCCAGCAGCCCGGGGGGGGTGGGTTTCGACACTGAAGCTTTCTTT. It specifies CASSPGGVGFDTEAFF.

This chain links TRBV2 with TRBJ1-2; tentatively, D is TRBD1 (6 bases). The CDR3 is made up of 14 amino acids. The V gene's germline CDR1 is SNHLY and CDR2 FYNNEI. The V gene lost 6 bases and the J gene lost 1 base, with 12 bases spanning the gap. CDR3 nucleotide sequence: TGTGCCAGCAGGAGAGAGGACAGTAACTATGGCTACACCTTC. Translating gives CASRREDSNYGYTF.

This clone was recorded once. V is TRBV19 and J is TRBJ2-1; D might be TRBD2 (6 bases). V lost 6 bases and J 5 bases, leaving 14 bases between the germline ends. CDR3 size: 14 residues. CDR1 LNHDA and CDR2 SQIVND come from the germline V gene (reference sequence). CDR3 nucleotides: TGTGCCAGTAGGGACCTAGCGACTGACAATGAGCAGTTCTTC. It encodes CASRDLATDNEQFF.

This chain links TRBV30 with TRBJ1-3; D perhaps matches TRBD1 (6 bases). The CDR3 runs 15 residues. CDR1 GTSNPN and CDR2 SVGIG come from the germline V gene (reference sequence). V was clipped by 1 base and J by 4 bases, with 14 bases between them. This CDR3 reads CAWSAERGSGNTIYF. CDR3 coding DNA: TGTGCCTGGAGTGCGGAGAGGGGGTCCGGAAACACCATATATTTT. Full variable domain (outside the CDR3, taken from reference TRBV30 and TRBJ1-3): SQTIHQWPATLVQPVGSPLSLECTVEGTSNPNLYWYRQAAGRGLQLLFYSVGIGQISSEVPQNLSASRPQDRQFILSSKKLLLSDSGFYLCAWSAERGSGNTIYFGEGSWLTVV.

This chain uses TRBV21-1 with TRBJ1-1; TRBD1, as called in the table, went unchecked against the DNA. TRBV21-1 is tagged as a pseudogene. This CDR3 contains 13 residues. The CDR3 reads CASSVRMNTEAFF. The CDR3 DNA follows: TGTGCCAGCAGCGTCAGAATGAACACTGAAGCTTTCTTT.

The count of this clone is one. The same CDR3 arises from other DNA sequences in this sample as well. The chain recombines TRBV4-1 with TRBJ2-1; TRBD1 agrees at 9 bases. This CDR3 region has 17 residues. J lost 1 base, V lost 1 base, and 5 bases had no gene match. Germline V gene sequence: CDR1 MGHRA, CDR2 YSYEKL. CDR3: CASSQVTGGASYNEQFF. CDR3 DNA: TGCGCCAGCAGCCAAGTTACAGGGGGCGCGTCCTACAATGAGCAGTTCTTC.

The chain links TRBV3-1 (or the pseudogene TRBV3-2) to TRBJ1-5; TRBD1 aligns across 9 bases. The CDR3 is made up of 14 amino acids. After removal of 6 bases from V and 6 bases from J, the junction contained 6 bases not matched to a gene. Germline values: CDR1 LGHDT, CDR2 YNNKEL (reference sequence). CDR3 nucleotides: TGTGCCAGCAGTCCGACAGGGGGGACTCAGCCCCAGCATTTT. Translated: CASSPTGGTQPQHF.

The rearrangement links TRBV19 to TRBJ1-5, with D possibly TRBD1 on 5 matching bases. This CDR3 has 15 residues. V was shortened by 6 bases and J by 2 bases, with 14 bases between the two germline ends. CDR1 LNHDA and CDR2 SQIVND come from the germline V gene (reference sequence). This CDR3 is CASSLGGDGNQPQHF. The CDR3 nucleotides read TGTGCCAGTAGCCTTGGAGGGGATGGCAATCAGCCCCAGCATTTT.